What follows is one TCR beta chain and its context. Its antigen remains unidentified. CDR3 length: 18 amino acids. Per the germline V gene, CDR1 is MNHNS and CDR2 is SASEGT. V shed 1 base and J shed 8 bases, with 24 bases lying between them. This specimen belongs to a study of cytomegalovirus exposure and HLA in healthy donors. Study-wide results and limits: Earlier results showed most TCR beta V segments being productive about 90% or about 30% of the time. TCR beta V- and J-gene trimming, according to a later analysis, was linked to a missense DCLRE1C variant. Investigators reported over 150 TCR beta chains as tied to cytomegalovirus. Apparent HLA restriction characterized most CMV-associated TCR beta chains in a later analysis.

The study ran its PCR with 60 Vbeta and 13 Jbeta primers. The repertoire was sequenced with immunoSEQ multiplex PCR; TCRdb's copy has only in-frame clones and lacks some. This repertoire shows about 77,000 clones, 60% to 80% found once; its top ten account for approximately 7.2%. The V and J genes are TRBV6-1 and TRBJ2-1; D is possibly TRBD2 (6 bases). The receptor comes from a woman in her forties in good health and CMV-seronegative. Material: PBMCs. CDR3 sequence: CASSEGSGAPRSVDEQFF. As DNA, the CDR3 is TGTGCCAGCAGTGAAGGGTCGGGAGCCCCCCGGAGCGTCGATGAGCAGTTCTTC.